The 27 T cell receptor beta chains reported below all come from one sample, sequenced in a study of blood T cell repertoires in COVID-19. TCRdb keeps only in-frame clones here, not all; method: immunoSEQ multiplex PCR. In the table there are some 200,000 clones, roughly 76% of which are singletons. Sequencing was performed on peripheral blood. These receptors were obtained from a woman aged 45-60 years with active or convalescent COVID-19.

The J gene is TRBJ1-3, the V gene TRBV12-5; a possible D gene is TRBD1 (5 bases). The length of the CDR3 is 15 residues. Per germline, CDR1 LGHNT and CDR2 FRNRAP. V was pared by 0 bases and J by 9 bases, with 15 bases between. The CDR3 spells CASGLVQGHRSTIYF. The CDR3 DNA follows: TGTGCTAGTGGTTTGGTACAAGGACACCGGTCCACCATATATTTT. Filled out from reference TRBV12-5 and TRBJ1-3, the complete variable domain reads DARVTQTPRHKVTEMGQEVTMRCQPILGHNTVFWYRQTMMQGLELLAYFRNRAPLDDSGMPKDRFSAEMPDATLATLKIQPSEPRDSAVYFCASGLVQGHRSTIYFGEGSWLTVV.

The chain carries TRBV2 and TRBJ2-7; a weak D match, TRBD1 (6 bases). V was cut by 1 base and J by 2 bases, with 12 bases left in between. In germline, CDR1 is SNHLY, CDR2 FYNNEI. The CDR3 loop spans 15 amino acids. The CDR3 is CASSEGQVGTYEQYF. The CDR3 DNA reads TGTGCCAGCAGTGAAGGACAGGTGGGAACCTACGAGCAGTACTTC.

The rearrangement uses TRBV6-5 and TRBJ1-2; unclear D gene. Trimming removed 8 bases at V and 6 bases at J, with 16 bases between. This CDR3 is built from 13 residues. Germline CDR1 MNHEY, CDR2 SVGAGI. CDR3 protein: CASRWAGGDGYTF. The CDR3 DNA is TGTGCCAGCCGCTGGGCAGGCGGGGATGGCTACACCTTC.

The V and J genes are TRBV28 and TRBJ1-1, with D tentatively TRBD1 (5 bases). This CDR3 is 13 amino acids long. V was clipped by 5 bases and J by 4 bases, with 11 bases between them. CDR1 and CDR2 from the germline V gene are MDHEN and SYDVKM. For the CDR3, the DNA is TGTGCCAGCAGTACCGGGGGGGTCACTGAAGCTTTCTTT. Amino acid sequence: CASSTGGVTEAFF. Full variable domain (rest looked up from reference TRBV28 and TRBJ1-1): DVKVTQSSRYLVKRTGEKVFLECVQDMDHENMFWYRQDPGLGLRLIYFSYDVKMKEKGDIPEGYSVSREKKERFSLILESASTNQTSMYLCASSTGGVTEAFFGQGTRLTVV.

This sequence joins TRBV5-1 and TRBJ2-1, with D tentatively TRBD1 (6 bases). Trimming shortened V by 5 bases and J by 7 bases, and 16 bases separated the two germline ends. The CDR3 sequence is 14 residues long. Germline CDR1 reads SGHRS; CDR2 reads YFSETQ. DNA of the CDR3: TGCGCCAGCAGATCCGGGGTAGGGGGAAATGAGCAGTTCTTC. Its protein product is CASRSGVGGNEQFF.

This clone appeared once. The chain joins TRBV5-4 to TRBJ1-2; TRBD1 matches 7 bases. The CDR3 runs to 15 residues. The V and J ends lost 0 bases and 4 bases, in that order; junction bases with no gene match: 6. CDR1 and CDR2 from the germline V gene are SGHNT and YYREEE (reference sequence). CDR3 sequence reads: CASSLEAGGLYGYTF. CDR3 in DNA: TGTGCCAGCAGCTTGGAGGCAGGGGGGCTCTATGGCTACACCTTC.

V and J are TRBV7-9 and TRBJ1-3, with TRBD1 identical over 7 bases. Unmatched junction bases numbered 7, after V lost 5 bases and J lost 0 bases. CDR1 is SEHNR and CDR2 is FQNEAQ in the germline V gene (reference sequence). The CDR3 totals 16 residues. CDR3 in DNA: TGTGCCAGCAGCCCCCCGGGACAGAACTCTGGAAACACCATATATTTT. Translating gives CASSPPGQNSGNTIYF.

The chain couples TRBV16 to TRBJ1-5; D ambiguous. The CDR3 loop spans 14 amino acids. Trimming left V 0 bases short and J 1 base short, with 4 bases between. Germline CDR1 reads KGHSY; CDR2 reads FQNENV. As DNA, the CDR3 is TGTGCCAGCAGCCAATCCCAGAGCAATCAGCCCCAGCATTTT. Protein sequence: CASSQSQSNQPQHF.

The V gene is TRBV7-2, the J gene TRBJ2-2; D is possibly TRBD1 (6 bases). CDR3 length: 16 amino acids. Trimming shortened V by 1 base and J by 4 bases, and 13 bases separated the two germline ends. From germline, CDR1 is SGHTA and CDR2 FQGNSA. This chain's CDR3 is CASSLGSGASTGELFF. The DNA for the CDR3 is TGTGCCAGCAGCTTAGGGTCAGGGGCGAGCACCGGGGAGCTGTTTTTT.

This clone has just a few counts. At the DNA level, this CDR3 is encoded by other sequences in the same sample as well. The chain employs TRBV30 and TRBJ2-1; 7 bases match TRBD1. CDR1 and CDR2 (germline): GTSNPN, SVGIG (reference sequence). The trim removed 3 bases at V and 1 base at J, leaving 6 bases unmatched. There are 15 residues in the CDR3. The DNA of the CDR3 is TGTGCCTGGAGCAGGGACAGCGGTTCCTACAATGAGCAGTTCTTC. Amino acids: CAWSRDSGSYNEQFF.

The gene calls are TRBV28 and TRBJ2-1; a weak D match, TRBD1 (5 bases). The V gene's germline CDR1 is MDHEN and CDR2 SYDVKM. This CDR3 has 16 residues. Trimming removed 3 bases at V and 0 bases at J, with 12 bases between. Here the CDR3 DNA reads TGTGCCAGCAGTTTCAAGGGGTTTACCTCCTACAATGAGCAGTTCTTC. Protein product: CASSFKGFTSYNEQFF.

The rearrangement links TRBV3-1 (or the pseudogene TRBV3-2) to TRBJ1-2, with TRBD1 as a possible D gene (5 bases). Germline CDR1 is LGHDT and CDR2 is YNNKEL (reference sequence). V dropped 1 base and J dropped 0 bases, with 12 bases sitting between them. The CDR3 contains 16 residues. CDR3 sequence reads: CASSQADRLANYGYTF. CDR3 nucleotides: TGTGCCAGCAGCCAAGCTGACAGACTAGCTAACTATGGCTACACCTTC.

This clone has more than one count but fewer than ten. V gene TRBV12-3 or TRBV12-4 combines with J gene TRBJ2-7, with D possibly being TRBD1 (6 bases). This CDR3 has 13 residues. Trimming stripped 5 bases from V and 5 bases from J, with 13 bases between. This chain's CDR3 is CASSHPDSNEQYF. The DNA for the CDR3 is TGTGCCAGCAGTCACCCGGACAGTAACGAGCAGTACTTC.

The rearrangement joins TRBV29-1 to TRBJ1-2; 8 bases fit TRBD1. In germline, CDR1 is SQVTM, CDR2 ANQGSEA. The trim removed 3 bases at V and 8 bases at J, leaving 8 bases unmatched. The CDR3 loop spans 13 amino acids. The CDR3, as DNA: TGCAGCGTTGACGAAGCGGCAGGGGGCGGCTACACCTTC. Amino acids: CSVDEAAGGGYTF.

V and J are TRBV7-2 and TRBJ2-3; D perhaps matches TRBD2 (5 bases). The ends were cut back, 0 bases at V and 1 base at J, with 11 bases in the middle. This CDR3 comprises 16 residues. Germline CDR1 reads SGHTA; CDR2 reads FQGNSA. The CDR3 loop is CASSLANSARTDTQYF. As DNA, the CDR3 is TGTGCCAGCAGCTTAGCGAATAGCGCCCGCACAGATACGCAGTATTTT.

The chain uses TRBV21-1 and TRBJ2-1; the D call in the table, TRBD2, was not verified against the DNA. TRBV21-1 is deemed a pseudogene. CDR3 length: 15 amino acids. CDR3 sequence: CASSTQREGYNEQFF. CDR3 bases: TGTGCCAGCAGCACCCAGCGGGAGGGCTACAATGAGCAGTTCTTC.

Remarks on this clone: The identical CDR3 is also encoded by other nucleotide sequences in the sample. The chain uses TRBV7-2 and TRBJ2-7; 7 bases are shared with TRBD1. V dropped 1 base and J dropped 3; count of bases not matched to a gene: 0. In germline, CDR1 is SGHTA, CDR2 FQGNSA. The CDR3 totals 13 residues. CDR3 amino acids: CASSLDRGYEQYF. DNA for the CDR3: TGTGCCAGCAGCTTAGACAGGGGCTACGAGCAGTACTTC.

The chain couples TRBV5-1 to TRBJ2-1; possible D gene TRBD2, 6 bases. Trimming cost V 4 bases and J 10 bases, with 27 bases left between them. CDR1 SGHRS and CDR2 YFSETQ come from the germline V gene. There are 17 residues in the CDR3. The CDR3 here is CASSSLTGTPAAQEQFF. The CDR3 DNA is TGCGCCAGCAGCAGTCTTACCGGGACTCCAGCCGCACAAGAGCAGTTCTTC.

The chain uses TRBV28 and TRBJ1-5; D gene unclear. Germline CDR1 reads MDHEN; CDR2 reads SYDVKM. The CDR3 is made up of 15 amino acids. With 2 bases removed from V and 0 bases from J, the gap between germline ends came to 8 bases. The CDR3 is CASSLATYSNQPQHF. CDR3 nucleotides: TGTGCCAGCAGTTTAGCTACTTATAGCAATCAGCCCCAGCATTTT.

The CDR3 protein is CASRTGGISNQPQHF. The CDR3 coding sequence is TGTGCCAGCAGGACTGGAGGGATCAGCAATCAGCCCCAGCATTTT. The chain combines TRBV28 with TRBJ1-5, with D uncertain. Looked up from germline, CDR1 is MDHEN and CDR2 is SYDVKM. Trimming stripped 6 bases from V and 1 base from J, with 13 bases between. The CDR3 is 15 residues long.

The chain is built from TRBV30 and TRBJ2-7; 7 bases line up with TRBD1. Germline CDR1 GTSNPN, CDR2 SVGIG (reference sequence). Losses at the gene ends were 1 base for V and 6 bases for J; bases not matched to a gene: 6. The CDR3 sequence is 13 residues long. As DNA, the CDR3 is TGTGCCTGGAGTGAGGACAGGCCGCGCGAGCAGTACTTC. This translates into CAWSEDRPREQYF.

The chain uses TRBV19 and TRBJ2-6; the match to TRBD1 covers 7 bases. Germline V gene sequence: CDR1 LNHDA, CDR2 SQIVND (reference sequence). Trimming cost V 3 bases and J 2 bases; bases outside gene matches: 7. This CDR3 comprises 17 residues. Here the CDR3 DNA reads TGTGCCAGTAGTATGTCCCGGGACAGTACTGGGGCCAACGTCCTGACTTTC. Protein sequence: CASSMSRDSTGANVLTF.

V and J are TRBV19 and TRBJ1-1; 12 nucleotides align to TRBD1. V lost 4 bases, J lost 4 bases, and 16 bases stayed unmatched. There are 19 residues in the CDR3. In germline, CDR1 is LNHDA, CDR2 SQIVND (reference sequence). Written as DNA, the CDR3 is TGTGCCAGTAGTACCCTAAAACCGGGACAGGGGGCGGGTAGCACTGAAGCTTTCTTT. Translation gives CASSTLKPGQGAGSTEAFF.

This clone was detected only once. The V call is TRBV5-1, the J call TRBJ1-1; D ambiguous. The CDR3 is made up of 14 amino acids. Looked up from germline, CDR1 is SGHRS and CDR2 is YFSETQ. Trimming took 2 bases from V and 1 from J, leaving 9 bases between them. The CDR3 region has the DNA TGCGCCAGCAGCTTTGCGAGCACGAACACTGAAGCTTTCTTT. Protein sequence: CASSFASTNTEAFF.

This clone was observed a few times. The chain uses TRBV7-2 and TRBJ1-6, with D unresolved. V was cut by 5 bases and J by 0 bases, with 8 bases left in between. Germline CDR1 is SGHTA and CDR2 is FQGNSA. This CDR3 contains 15 residues. The CDR3 DNA reads TGTGCCAGCAGCCAGGTCGGCTCCTATAATTCACCCCTCCACTTT. Its translation is CASSQVGSYNSPLHF. The full variable domain, rest sourced from reference TRBV7-2 and TRBJ1-6, is GAGVSQSPSNKVTEKGKDVELRCDPISGHTALYWYRQSLGQGLEFLIYFQGNSAPDKSGLPSDRFSAERTGGSVSTLTIQRTQQEDSAVYLCASSQVGSYNSPLHFGNGTRLTVT.

This clone has only a few counts. V usage is TRBV5-1 and J usage is TRBJ1-2; 10 bases are a match to TRBD1. CDR3 length equals 14 residues. Germline V CDR1 and CDR2: SGHRS, YFSETQ. V dropped 4 bases and J dropped 3; count of bases not matched to a gene: 3. The CDR3 DNA sequence: TGCGCCAGCAGCAAGGGACAGGGGTACTATGGCTACACCTTC. Its protein is CASSKGQGYYGYTF.

The genes are TRBV19 and TRBJ1-6; D unresolved. The CDR3 has 12 amino acids. Germline V gene sequence: CDR1 LNHDA, CDR2 SQIVND (reference sequence). Between the trimmed V and J ends, which lost 4 bases and 7 bases, there was a span of 5 bases. The CDR3 here is CASSTQNSPLHF. CDR3 DNA sequence: TGTGCCAGTAGTACCCAAAATTCACCCCTCCACTTT.